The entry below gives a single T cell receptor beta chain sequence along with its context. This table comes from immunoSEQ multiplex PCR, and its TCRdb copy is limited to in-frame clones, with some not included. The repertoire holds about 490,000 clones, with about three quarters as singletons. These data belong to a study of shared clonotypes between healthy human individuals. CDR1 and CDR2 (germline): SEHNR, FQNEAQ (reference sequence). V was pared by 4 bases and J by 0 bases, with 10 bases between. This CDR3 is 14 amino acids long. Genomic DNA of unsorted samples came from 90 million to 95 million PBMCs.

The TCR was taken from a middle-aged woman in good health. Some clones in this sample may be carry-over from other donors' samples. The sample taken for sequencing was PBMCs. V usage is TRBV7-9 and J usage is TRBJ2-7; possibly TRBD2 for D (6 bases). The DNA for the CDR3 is TGTGCCAGCAGCTCCGGAGGGATCTCCTACGAGCAGTACTTC. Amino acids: CASSSGGISYEQYF.